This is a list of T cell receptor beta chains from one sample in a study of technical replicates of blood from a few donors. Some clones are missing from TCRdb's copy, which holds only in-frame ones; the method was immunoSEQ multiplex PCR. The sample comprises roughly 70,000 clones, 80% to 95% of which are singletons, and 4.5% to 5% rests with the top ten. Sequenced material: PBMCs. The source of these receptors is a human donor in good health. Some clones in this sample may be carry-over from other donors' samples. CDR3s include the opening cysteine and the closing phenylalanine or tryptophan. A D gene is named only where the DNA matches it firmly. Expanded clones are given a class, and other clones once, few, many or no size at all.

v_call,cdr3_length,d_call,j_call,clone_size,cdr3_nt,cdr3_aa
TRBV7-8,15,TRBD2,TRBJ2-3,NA,TGTGCCAGCAGCTTAATTCTAGCGGGGGCAGATACGCAGTATTTT,CASSLILAGADTQYF
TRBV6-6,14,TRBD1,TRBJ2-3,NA,TGTGCCAGCAGCCCCCGGACAGGGCCAGATACGCAGTATTTT,CASSPRTGPDTQYF
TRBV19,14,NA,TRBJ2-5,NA,TGTGCCAGTAGTATTCAACGGCGAGGAGAGACCCAGTACTTC,CASSIQRRGETQYF
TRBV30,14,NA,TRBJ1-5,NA,TGTGCCTGGAGTGTATCAGGGTCCAATCAGCCCCAGCATTTT,CAWSVSGSNQPQHF
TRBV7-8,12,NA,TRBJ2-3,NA,TGTGCCAGCAGCTTTAGAGCGGATACGCAGTATTTT,CASSFRADTQYF
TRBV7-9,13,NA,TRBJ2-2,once,TGTGCCAGCAGCCCCACAGGGTCCGGGGAGCTGTTTTTT,CASSPTGSGELFF
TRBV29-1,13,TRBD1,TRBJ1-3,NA,TGCAGCGTTGGGGCAGGGGGAAGAAACACCATATATTTT,CSVGAGGRNTIYF
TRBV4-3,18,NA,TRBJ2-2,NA,TGCGCCAGCAGCCAAGAATGGCAGGGTTTTAAAAAGACCGGGGAGCTGTTTTTT,CASSQEWQGFKKTGELFF
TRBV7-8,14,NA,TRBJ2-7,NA,TGTGCCAGCAGTTTAAGGGGGATCCCCTACGAGCAGTACTTC,CASSLRGIPYEQYF
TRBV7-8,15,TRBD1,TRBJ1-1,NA,TGTGCCAGCACCCCGGGACAGGTCAAGAACACTGAAGCTTTCTTT,CASTPGQVKNTEAFF
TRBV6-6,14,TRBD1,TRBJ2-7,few,TGTGCCAGCAGTGCTCAGACAGGGAAATACGAGCAGTACTTC,CASSAQTGKYEQYF
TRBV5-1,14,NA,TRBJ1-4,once,TGCGCCAGCAGAGGAACAGGGCAGAATGAAAAACTGTTTTTT,CASRGTGQNEKLFF
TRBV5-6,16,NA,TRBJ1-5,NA,TGTGCCAGCAGCTTGACAGGGAAAGGCAGCAATCAGCCCCAGCATTTT,CASSLTGKGSNQPQHF
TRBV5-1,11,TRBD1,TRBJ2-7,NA,TGCGCCAGTGGGACAGGGTTCGAGCAGTACTTC,CASGTGFEQYF
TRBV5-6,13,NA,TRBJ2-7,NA,TGTGCCAGCAGCCCAGGAGGTCGCTACGAGCAGTACTTC,CASSPGGRYEQYF
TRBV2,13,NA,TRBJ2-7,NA,TGTGCCAGCAGAGGCCCAGGGGATTACGAGCAGTACTTC,CASRGPGDYEQYF
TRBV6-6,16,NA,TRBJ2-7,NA,TGTGCCAGCAGTTACTCGAAGACAGGTTATATCTACGAGCAGTACTTC,CASSYSKTGYIYEQYF
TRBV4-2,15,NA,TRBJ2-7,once,TGTGCCAGCAGCCAATCGCAGGGTGTCGTTTACGAGCAGTACTTC,CASSQSQGVVYEQYF
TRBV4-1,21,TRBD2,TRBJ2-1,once,TGCGCCAGCAGCCAAGAATCGTATAGACTAGCGGGGTCAAGCTCCTACAATGAGCAGTTCTTC,CASSQESYRLAGSSSYNEQFF